Following are 3 T cell receptor beta chains from one sample sequenced in a study of shared clonotypes between healthy human individuals. Assay: immunoSEQ multiplex PCR; the TCRdb copy retains only in-frame clones and omits some. The table lists over 1.4 million clones, roughly 96% of them singletons, with roughly 1.1% in the top ten. Sequenced sample: naive CD4+ T cells sorted from blood. Indicated subset: CD45RA+ positively selected. These receptors came from a man aged 25 to 45 in good health.

This clone was seen once. The chain couples TRBV5-6 to TRBJ2-1; D might be TRBD2 (5 bases). V was trimmed by 6 bases and J by 5 bases, leaving 18 bases between them. The CDR3 runs to 15 residues. CDR1 and CDR2 (germline): SGHDT, YYEEEE. CDR3 nucleotide sequence: TGTGCCAGCATCCGCCTCCTCGGGGTCGACAATGAGCAGTTCTTC. Translation: CASIRLLGVDNEQFF.

The chain employs TRBV29-1 and TRBJ1-2; TRBD1 matches 8 bases. V dropped 7 bases and J dropped 5; count of bases not matched to a gene: 9. In germline, CDR1 is SQVTM, CDR2 ANQGSEA. This CDR3 has 13 residues. The CDR3 DNA reads TGCAGCGCCTCAGACAGGGGAGGGTATGGCTACACCTTC. It encodes CSASDRGGYGYTF.

The chain joins TRBV15 to TRBJ1-2, with TRBD1 identical over 9 bases. J gave up 2 bases and V 3 bases, and 4 bases lay outside the gene matches. CDR3 length: 15 residues. From germline, CDR1 is LNHNV and CDR2 YYDKDF (reference sequence). The CDR3 sequence is CATSRGQGSNYGYTF. In DNA form, the CDR3 reads TGTGCCACCAGCAGGGGACAGGGCTCAAACTATGGCTACACCTTC. Full variable domain (missing parts from reference TRBV15 and TRBJ1-2): DAMVIQNPRYQVTQFGKPVTLSCSQTLNHNVMYWYQQKSSQAPKLLFHYYDKDFNNEADTPDNFQSRRPNTSFCFLDIRSPGLGDTAMYLCATSRGQGSNYGYTFGSGTRLTVV.